Reported below is one TCR beta chain. The antigen is undetermined. This entry is derived from a study of cytomegalovirus exposure and HLA in healthy donors. Points from the study as a whole: Per published accounts, TCR beta sequences correctly predicted the HLA-A and HLA-B alleles of most subjects.

PCR primers comprised 60 Vbeta and 13 Jbeta primers. Assay used: immunoSEQ multiplex PCR; TCRdb lists only in-frame clones, some missing. Of approximately 130,000 clones in the sample, roughly 82% are singletons; the top ten hold approximately 1.1%. This CDR3 comprises 14 residues. Germline CDR1 is SGHNT and CDR2 is YENEEA. V trimming: 0 bases; J trimming: 6 bases; junction bases outside the gene matches: 2. The J gene is TRBJ2-1, the V gene TRBV11-3; 7 nucleotides align to TRBD2. This TCR was recovered from a boy between 10 and 17 years old in good health and CMV-seronegative. The sequenced sample consisted of PBMCs. CDR3 bases: TGTGCCAGCAGCTTAGAGGGGGGGATCAATGAGCAGTTCTTC. Protein sequence: CASSLEGGINEQFF.